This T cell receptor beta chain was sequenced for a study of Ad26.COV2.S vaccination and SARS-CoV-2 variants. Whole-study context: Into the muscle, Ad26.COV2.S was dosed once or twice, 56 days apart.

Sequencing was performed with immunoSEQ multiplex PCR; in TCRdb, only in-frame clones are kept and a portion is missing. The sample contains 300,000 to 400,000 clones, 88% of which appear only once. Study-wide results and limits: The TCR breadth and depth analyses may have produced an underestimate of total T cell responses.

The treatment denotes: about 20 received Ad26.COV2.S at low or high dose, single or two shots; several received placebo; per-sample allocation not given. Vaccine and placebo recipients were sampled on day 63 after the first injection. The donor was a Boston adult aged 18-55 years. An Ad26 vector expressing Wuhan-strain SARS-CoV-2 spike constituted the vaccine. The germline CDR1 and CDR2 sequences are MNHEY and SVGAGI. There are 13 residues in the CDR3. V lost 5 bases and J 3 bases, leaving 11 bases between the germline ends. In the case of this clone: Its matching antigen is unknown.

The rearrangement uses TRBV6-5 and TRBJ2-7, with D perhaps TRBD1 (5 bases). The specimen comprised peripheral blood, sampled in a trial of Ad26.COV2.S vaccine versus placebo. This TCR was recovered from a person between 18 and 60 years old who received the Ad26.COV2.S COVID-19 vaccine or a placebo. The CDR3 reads CASSIAGRYEQYF. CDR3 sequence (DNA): TGTGCCAGCAGTATCGCAGGGCGCTACGAGCAGTACTTC.